The clone carrying this T cell receptor beta chain has ten or more counts. The antigen remains undetermined. This CDR3 is built from 13 residues. The germline gives CDR1 KGHSH, CDR2 LQKENI. Trimming stripped 4 bases from V and 5 bases from J, with 11 bases between. The sample belongs to a study of T-cell memory formation after mild COVID-19. Broader study findings: There were some responding clones in pre-infection memory, which suggested that cross-reactive memory had joined. Researchers report contracting CD4+ clones mostly in CM and EM, with CD8+ clones in EMRA.

The authors produced TCR alpha and TCR beta cDNA libraries with sample barcodes and UMIs by 5'RACE using constant-segment primers. TCRdb independently ran MiXCR on the 5' RACE reads; one entry per CDR3 protein. The data hold about 14,000 distinct CDR3 sequences, with approximately 20% observed a single time. This clonotype originated in an adult woman who had mild COVID-19 (a few samples of this study predate the infection). Cell type and time point are not known. The sample was PBMCs or a T cell subset sorted from them (not recorded which). The rearrangement uses TRBV18 and TRBJ1-2, with a possible D match to TRBD1 (5 bases). The CDR3 nucleotides are TGTGCCAGCTCACTCCGGGGCGATTATGGCTACACCTTC. The encoded protein is CASSLRGDYGYTF. The full variable domain, with the rest looked up from reference TRBV18 and TRBJ1-2, is NAGVMQNPRHLVRRRGQEARLRCSPMKGHSHVYWYRQLPEEGLKFMVYLQKENIIDESGMPKERFSAEFPKEGPSILRIQQVVRGDSAAYFCASSLRGDYGYTFGSGTRLTVV.